This is a list of T cell receptor beta chains from one sample in a study of T cell responses to AZD1222 COVID-19 vaccine. The assay was immunoSEQ multiplex PCR, and TCRdb's table has in-frame clones only and misses some. The sample lists more than 150,000 clones; approximately 90% were seen once. Sequenced here: peripheral blood, sampled on day 0 of AZD1222 vaccination. The receptors come from an adult in good health. CDR3s include the opening cysteine and the closing phenylalanine or tryptophan. A D gene is named only where the DNA matches it firmly. Where a row states a size, it is once, few, many or the class of an expanded clone; other rows omit it.

J gene: TRBJ2-2
clone size: -
D gene: -
V gene: TRBV7-9
CDR3 DNA: TGTGCCAGCAGCTTAACGTCTGGGGAGCTGTTTTTT
CDR3 protein: CASSLTSGELFF

J gene: TRBJ1-2
clone size: -
D gene: -
V gene: TRBV12-3/TRBV12-4
CDR3 DNA: TGTGCCAGCACTTTCGACACCCCCTATGGCTACACCTTC
CDR3 protein: CASTFDTPYGYTF

J gene: TRBJ2-7
clone size: -
D gene: -
V gene: TRBV12-3/TRBV12-4
CDR3 DNA: TGTGCCAGCAGTTTACAGCAGGGGAGCGAGCAGTACTTC
CDR3 protein: CASSLQQGSEQYF

J gene: TRBJ2-7
clone size: -
D gene: TRBD2
V gene: TRBV28
CDR3 DNA: TGTGCCAGCAGCAACGCGGGAGGGTGGTCCTACGAGCAGTACTTC
CDR3 protein: CASSNAGGWSYEQYF

J gene: TRBJ1-2
clone size: -
D gene: -
V gene: TRBV28
CDR3 DNA: TGTGCCAGCAGTTCCGAACTAAGAAGGGATGGCTACACCTTC
CDR3 protein: CASSSELRRDGYTF

J gene: TRBJ2-1
clone size: few
D gene: -
V gene: TRBV6-2/TRBV6-3
CDR3 DNA: TGTGCCAGCAGTTCCTTTCTTGAGCAGTTCTTC
CDR3 protein: CASSSFLEQFF

J gene: TRBJ1-2
clone size: -
D gene: TRBD1
V gene: TRBV2
CDR3 DNA: TGTGCCAGCAGGCTAGGACAGGCAGCGCAGGGCTACACCTTC
CDR3 protein: CASRLGQAAQGYTF

J gene: TRBJ1-2
clone size: -
D gene: -
V gene: TRBV20-1
CDR3 DNA: TGCAGTACGACAGCTAACTATGGCTACACCTTC
CDR3 protein: CSTTANYGYTF

J gene: TRBJ1-2
clone size: -
D gene: -
V gene: TRBV5-4
CDR3 DNA: TGTGCCAGCAGCCTACGGGTGGGGGCTGCTGGGTATGGCTACACCTTC
CDR3 protein: CASSLRVGAAGYGYTF

J gene: TRBJ2-1
clone size: once
D gene: -
V gene: TRBV11-2
CDR3 DNA: TGTGCCAGCAGCTTAGATCGGGAAAGGGTCAGGGAGCAGTTCTTC
CDR3 protein: CASSLDRERVREQFF

J gene: TRBJ2-7
clone size: -
D gene: -
V gene: TRBV28
CDR3 DNA: TGTGCCAGCAGTTCCTATGGCAGAATAACGATAACCTACGAGCAGTACTTC
CDR3 protein: CASSSYGRITITYEQYF